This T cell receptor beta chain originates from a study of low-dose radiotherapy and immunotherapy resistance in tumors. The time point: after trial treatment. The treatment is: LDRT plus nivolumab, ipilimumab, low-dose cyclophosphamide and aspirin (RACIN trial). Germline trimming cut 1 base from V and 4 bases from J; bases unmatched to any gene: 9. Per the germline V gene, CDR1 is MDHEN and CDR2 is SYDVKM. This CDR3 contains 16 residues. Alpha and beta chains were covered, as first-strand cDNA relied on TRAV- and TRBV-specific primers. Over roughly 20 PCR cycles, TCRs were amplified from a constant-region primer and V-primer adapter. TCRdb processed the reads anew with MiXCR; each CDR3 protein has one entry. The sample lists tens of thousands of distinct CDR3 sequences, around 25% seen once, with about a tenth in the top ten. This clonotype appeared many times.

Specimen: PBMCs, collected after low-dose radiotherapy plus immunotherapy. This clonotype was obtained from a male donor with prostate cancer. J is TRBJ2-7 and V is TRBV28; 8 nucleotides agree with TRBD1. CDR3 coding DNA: TGTGCCAGCAGTTTATACCCCAGGACAGGGCTTTACGAGCAGTACTTC. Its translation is CASSLYPRTGLYEQYF.